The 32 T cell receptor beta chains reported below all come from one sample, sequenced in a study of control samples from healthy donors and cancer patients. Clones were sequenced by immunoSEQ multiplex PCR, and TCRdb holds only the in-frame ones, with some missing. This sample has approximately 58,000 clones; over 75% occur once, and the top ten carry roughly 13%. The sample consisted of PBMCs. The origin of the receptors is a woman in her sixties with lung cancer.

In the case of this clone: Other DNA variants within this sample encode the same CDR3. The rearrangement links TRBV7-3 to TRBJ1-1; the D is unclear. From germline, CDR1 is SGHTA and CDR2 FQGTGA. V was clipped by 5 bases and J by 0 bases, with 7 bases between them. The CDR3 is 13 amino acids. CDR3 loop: CASSPHMNTEAFF. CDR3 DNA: TGTGCCAGCAGCCCTCATATGAACACTGAAGCTTTCTTT.

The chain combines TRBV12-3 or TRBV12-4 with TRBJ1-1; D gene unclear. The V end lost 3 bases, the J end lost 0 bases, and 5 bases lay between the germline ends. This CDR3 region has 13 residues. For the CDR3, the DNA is TGTGCCAGCAGTTTGGAGCTGAACACTGAAGCTTTCTTT. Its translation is CASSLELNTEAFF.

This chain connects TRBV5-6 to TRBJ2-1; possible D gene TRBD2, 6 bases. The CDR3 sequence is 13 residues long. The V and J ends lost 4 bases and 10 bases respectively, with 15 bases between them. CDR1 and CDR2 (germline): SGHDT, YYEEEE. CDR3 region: CASSPLVREEQFF. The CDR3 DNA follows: TGTGCCAGCAGCCCCTTAGTCCGGGAGGAGCAGTTCTTC.

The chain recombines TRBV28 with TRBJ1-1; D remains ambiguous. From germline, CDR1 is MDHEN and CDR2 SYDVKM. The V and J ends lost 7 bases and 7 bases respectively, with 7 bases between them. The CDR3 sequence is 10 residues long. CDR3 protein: CASNKVEAFF. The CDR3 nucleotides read TGTGCCAGCAACAAGGTTGAAGCTTTCTTT.

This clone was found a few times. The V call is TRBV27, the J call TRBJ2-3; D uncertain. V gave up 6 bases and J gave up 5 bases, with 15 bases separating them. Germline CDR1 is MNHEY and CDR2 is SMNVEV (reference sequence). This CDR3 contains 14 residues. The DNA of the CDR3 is TGTGCCAGCAGACCACTTATCGGTGTAGATACGCAGTATTTT. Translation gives CASRPLIGVDTQYF.

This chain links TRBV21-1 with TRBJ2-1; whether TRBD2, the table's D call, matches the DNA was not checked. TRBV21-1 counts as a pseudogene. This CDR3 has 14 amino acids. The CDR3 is CASGMEGGNNEQFF. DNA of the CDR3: TGTGCCAGCGGGATGGAGGGAGGGAACAATGAGCAGTTCTTC.

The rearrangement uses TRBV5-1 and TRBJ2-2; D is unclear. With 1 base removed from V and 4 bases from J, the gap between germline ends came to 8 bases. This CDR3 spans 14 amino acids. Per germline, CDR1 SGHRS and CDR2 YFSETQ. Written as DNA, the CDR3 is TGCGCCAGCAGCTTGAGTGGGTTCACCGGGGAGCTGTTTTTT. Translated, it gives CASSLSGFTGELFF.

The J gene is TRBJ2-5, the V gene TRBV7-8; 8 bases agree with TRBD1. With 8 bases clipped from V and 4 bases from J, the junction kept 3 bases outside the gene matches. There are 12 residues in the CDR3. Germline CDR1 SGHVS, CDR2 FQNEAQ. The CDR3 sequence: CASLQGGETQYF. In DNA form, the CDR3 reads TGTGCCAGCTTACAGGGGGGAGAGACCCAGTACTTC.

The CDR3 nucleotides read TGTGCCAGTAGACCGGGGTACTCTGGAAACACCATATATTTT. Amino acids: CASRPGYSGNTIYF. This sequence joins TRBV19 and TRBJ1-3, with unresolved D. From germline, CDR1 is LNHDA and CDR2 SQIVND (reference sequence). The CDR3 loop spans 14 amino acids. Trimming removed 6 bases from V and 0 bases from J, with 9 bases in between. The variable domain in full, completed from reference TRBV19 and TRBJ1-3, reads DGGITQSPKYLFRKEGQNVTLSCEQNLNHDAMYWYRQDPGQGLRLIYYSQIVNDFQKGDIAEGYSVSREKKESFPLTVTSAQKNPTAFYLCASRPGYSGNTIYFGEGSWLTVV.

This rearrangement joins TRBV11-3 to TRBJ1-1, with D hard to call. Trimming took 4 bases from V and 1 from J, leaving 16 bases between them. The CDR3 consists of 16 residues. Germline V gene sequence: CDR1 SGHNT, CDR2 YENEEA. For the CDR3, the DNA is TGTGCCAGCAGCTCGGGCCCCTTGGGCCCGAACACTGAAGCTTTCTTT. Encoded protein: CASSSGPLGPNTEAFF.

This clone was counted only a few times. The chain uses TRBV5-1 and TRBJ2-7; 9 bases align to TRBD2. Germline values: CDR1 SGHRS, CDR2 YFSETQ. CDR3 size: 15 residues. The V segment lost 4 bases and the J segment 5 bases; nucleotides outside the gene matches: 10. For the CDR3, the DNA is TGCGCCAGCAGCGTGCTAGCGGGAAGGAAGGACGAGCAGTACTTC. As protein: CASSVLAGRKDEQYF.

The CDR3 is CASSNPRGGQNEQFF. CDR3 in DNA: TGTGCCAGCAGTAATCCCCGGGGTGGACAAAATGAGCAGTTCTTC. V gene TRBV2 combines with J gene TRBJ2-1, with D perhaps assigned TRBD1 or TRBD2 (5 bases each). This CDR3 comprises 15 residues. V was cut by 5 bases and J by 7 bases, with 18 bases left in between. Germline V gene sequence: CDR1 SNHLY, CDR2 FYNNEI.

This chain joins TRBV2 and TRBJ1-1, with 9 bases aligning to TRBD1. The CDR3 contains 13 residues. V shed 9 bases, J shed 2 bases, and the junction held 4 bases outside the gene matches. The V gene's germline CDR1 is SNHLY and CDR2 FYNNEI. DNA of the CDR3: TGTGCCAGGGGACAGGGAGGAAACACTGAAGCTTTCTTT. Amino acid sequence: CARGQGGNTEAFF.

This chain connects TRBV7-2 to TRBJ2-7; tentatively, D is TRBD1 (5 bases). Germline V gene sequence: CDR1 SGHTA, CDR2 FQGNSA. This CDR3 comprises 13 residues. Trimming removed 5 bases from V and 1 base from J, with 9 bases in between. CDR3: CASSPGMSYEQYF. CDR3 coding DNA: TGTGCCAGCAGCCCAGGGATGTCCTACGAGCAGTACTTC.

The CDR3 nucleotides read TGTGCCAGTAGTATTCGGTCGGGGGCTGGGGAAAAACTGTTTTTT. This sequence encodes CASSIRSGAGEKLFF. The chain uses TRBV19 and TRBJ1-4; D is perhaps TRBD1 (6 bases). This CDR3 spans 15 amino acids. Trimming removed 3 bases from V and 8 bases from J, with 16 bases in between. Looked up from germline, CDR1 is LNHDA and CDR2 is SQIVND (reference sequence).

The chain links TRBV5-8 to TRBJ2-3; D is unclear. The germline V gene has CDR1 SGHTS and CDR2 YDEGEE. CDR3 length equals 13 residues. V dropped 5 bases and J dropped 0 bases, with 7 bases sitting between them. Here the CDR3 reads CASRTSSTDTQYF. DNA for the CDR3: TGTGCCAGCAGAACGTCTAGCACAGATACGCAGTATTTT.

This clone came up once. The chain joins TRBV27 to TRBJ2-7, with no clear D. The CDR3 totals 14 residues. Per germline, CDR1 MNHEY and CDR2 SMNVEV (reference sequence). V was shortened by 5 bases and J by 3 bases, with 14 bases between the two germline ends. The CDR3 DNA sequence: TGTGCCAGCAGTCTGATCGGACCCTTCTACGAGCAGTACTTC. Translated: CASSLIGPFYEQYF.

The DNA of the CDR3 is TGCGCCAGCAGCTTGACAGGGGGCTACGCCGGGGAGCTGTTTTTT. This sequence encodes CASSLTGGYAGELFF. The rearrangement links TRBV5-1 to TRBJ2-2; 9 positions match TRBD1. Trimming removed 1 base from V and 6 bases from J; junction bases left unmatched: 4. In germline, CDR1 is SGHRS, CDR2 YFSETQ. The CDR3 runs 15 residues.

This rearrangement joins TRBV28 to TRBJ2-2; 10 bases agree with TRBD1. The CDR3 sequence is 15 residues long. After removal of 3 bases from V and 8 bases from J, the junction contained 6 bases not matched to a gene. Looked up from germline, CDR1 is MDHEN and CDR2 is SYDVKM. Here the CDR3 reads CASSFPGQGSGELFF. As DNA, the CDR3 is TGTGCCAGCAGTTTTCCGGGACAGGGGTCTGGGGAGCTGTTTTTT.

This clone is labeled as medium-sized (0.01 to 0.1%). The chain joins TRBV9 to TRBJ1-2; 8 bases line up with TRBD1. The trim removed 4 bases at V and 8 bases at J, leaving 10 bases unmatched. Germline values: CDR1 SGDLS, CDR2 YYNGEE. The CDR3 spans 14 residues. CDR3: CASSLGQGIEGYTF. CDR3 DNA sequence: TGTGCCAGCAGCCTCGGACAGGGAATAGAGGGCTACACCTTC. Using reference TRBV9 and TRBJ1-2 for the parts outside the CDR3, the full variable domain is DSGVTQTPKHLITATGQRVTLRCSPRSGDLSVYWYQQSLDQGLQFLIQYYNGEERAKGNILERFSAQQFPDLHSELNLSSLELGDSALYFCASSLGQGIEGYTFGSGTRLTVV.

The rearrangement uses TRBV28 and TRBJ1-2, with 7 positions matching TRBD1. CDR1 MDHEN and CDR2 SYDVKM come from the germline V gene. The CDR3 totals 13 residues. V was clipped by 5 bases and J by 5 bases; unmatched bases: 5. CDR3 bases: TGTGCCAGCAGTCTTATACAGGGGTATGGCTACACCTTC. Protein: CASSLIQGYGYTF.

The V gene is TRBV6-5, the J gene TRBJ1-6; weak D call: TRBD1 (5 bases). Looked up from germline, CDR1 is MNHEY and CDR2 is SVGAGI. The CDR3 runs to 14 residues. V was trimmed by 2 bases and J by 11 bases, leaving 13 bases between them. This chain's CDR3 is CASSYEGVGAPLHF. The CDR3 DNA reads TGTGCCAGCAGTTACGAAGGGGTTGGTGCACCCCTCCACTTT.

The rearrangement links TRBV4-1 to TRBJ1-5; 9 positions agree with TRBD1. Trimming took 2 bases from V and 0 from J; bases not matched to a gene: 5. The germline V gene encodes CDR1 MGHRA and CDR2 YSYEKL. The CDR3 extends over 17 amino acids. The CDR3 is CASSQPGTGYSNQPQHF. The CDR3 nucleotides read TGCGCCAGCAGCCAACCCGGGACAGGGTATAGCAATCAGCCCCAGCATTTT.

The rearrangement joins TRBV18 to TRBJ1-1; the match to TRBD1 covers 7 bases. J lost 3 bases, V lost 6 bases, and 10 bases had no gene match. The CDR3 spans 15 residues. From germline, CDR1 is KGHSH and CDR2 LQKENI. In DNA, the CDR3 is TGTGCCAGCTCGCCAAACAGGGGATTTGACACTGAAGCTTTCTTT. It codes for CASSPNRGFDTEAFF.

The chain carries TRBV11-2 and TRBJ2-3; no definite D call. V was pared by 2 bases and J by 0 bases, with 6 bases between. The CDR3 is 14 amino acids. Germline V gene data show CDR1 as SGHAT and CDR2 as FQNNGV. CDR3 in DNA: TGTGCCAGCAGCTTACGGGTTAGCACAGATACGCAGTATTTT. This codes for CASSLRVSTDTQYF. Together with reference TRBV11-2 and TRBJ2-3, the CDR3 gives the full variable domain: EAGVAQSPRYKIIEKRQSVAFWCNPISGHATLYWYQQILGQGPKLLIQFQNNGVVDDSQLPKDRFSAERLKGVDSTLKIQPAKLEDSAVYLCASSLRVSTDTQYFGPGTRLTVL.

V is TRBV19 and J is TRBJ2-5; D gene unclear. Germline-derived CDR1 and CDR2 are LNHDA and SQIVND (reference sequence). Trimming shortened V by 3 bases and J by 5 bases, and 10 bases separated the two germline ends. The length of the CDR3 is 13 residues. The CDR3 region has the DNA TGTGCCAGTAGTATGACGCCGGTTGAGACCCAGTACTTC. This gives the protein CASSMTPVETQYF.

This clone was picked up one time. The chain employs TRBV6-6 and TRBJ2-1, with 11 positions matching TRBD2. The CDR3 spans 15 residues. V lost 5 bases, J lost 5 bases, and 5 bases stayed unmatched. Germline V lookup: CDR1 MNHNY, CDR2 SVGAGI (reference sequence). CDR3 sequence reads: CASSLLAGEHNEQFF. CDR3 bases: TGTGCCAGCAGTCTACTAGCGGGAGAACACAATGAGCAGTTCTTC.

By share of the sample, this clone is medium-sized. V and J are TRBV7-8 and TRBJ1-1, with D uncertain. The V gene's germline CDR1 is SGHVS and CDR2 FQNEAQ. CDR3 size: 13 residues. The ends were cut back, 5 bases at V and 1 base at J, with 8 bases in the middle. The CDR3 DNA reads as TGTGCCAGCAGCGCCTACAGGAACACTGAAGCTTTCTTT. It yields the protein CASSAYRNTEAFF.

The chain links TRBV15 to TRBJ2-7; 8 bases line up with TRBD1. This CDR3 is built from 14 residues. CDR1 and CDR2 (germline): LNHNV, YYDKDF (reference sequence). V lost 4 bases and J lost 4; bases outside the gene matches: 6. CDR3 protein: CATSNDRGPYEQYF. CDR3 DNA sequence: TGTGCCACCAGCAACGACAGGGGACCTTACGAGCAGTACTTC.

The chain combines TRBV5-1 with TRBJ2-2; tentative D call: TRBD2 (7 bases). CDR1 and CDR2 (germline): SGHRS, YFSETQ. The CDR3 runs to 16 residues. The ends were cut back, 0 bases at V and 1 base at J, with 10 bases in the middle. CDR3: CASSLAGGRNTGELFF. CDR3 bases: TGCGCCAGCAGCTTGGCGGGGGGCCGGAACACCGGGGAGCTGTTTTTT. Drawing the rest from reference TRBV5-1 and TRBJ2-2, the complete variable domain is KAGVTQTPRYLIKTRGQQVTLSCSPISGHRSVSWYQQTPGQGLQFLFEYFSETQRNKGNFPGRFSGRQFSNSRSEMNVSTLELGDSALYLCASSLAGGRNTGELFFGEGSRLTVL.

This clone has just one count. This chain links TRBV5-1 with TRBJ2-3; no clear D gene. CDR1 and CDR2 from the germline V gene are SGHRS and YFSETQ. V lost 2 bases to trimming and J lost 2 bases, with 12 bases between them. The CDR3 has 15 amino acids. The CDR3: CASSFNGLTTDTQYF. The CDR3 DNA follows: TGCGCCAGCAGCTTTAACGGCCTAACCACAGATACGCAGTATTTT.

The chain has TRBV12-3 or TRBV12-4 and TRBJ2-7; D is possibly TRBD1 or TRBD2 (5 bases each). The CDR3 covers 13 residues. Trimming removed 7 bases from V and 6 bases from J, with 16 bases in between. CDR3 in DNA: TGTGCCAGCACAGGACTTTTGGGGGTCGAGCAGTACTTC. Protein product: CASTGLLGVEQYF.